These 18 T cell receptor beta chains share one sample of origin, sequenced in a study of T cell responses to AZD1222 COVID-19 vaccine. The protocol was immunoSEQ multiplex PCR, while the TCRdb copy is restricted to in-frame clones and leaves out a portion. The profile shows over 150,000 clones, about nine tenths of them singletons. Specimen: peripheral blood, collected on day 0 of AZD1222 vaccination. These receptors all come from an adult in good health.

There are a few counts of this clone. The chain joins TRBV18 to TRBJ2-1; TRBD2 might be the D (6 bases). This CDR3 comprises 13 residues. Trimming took 3 bases from V and 10 from J, leaving 13 bases between them. Germline loops: CDR1 KGHSH, CDR2 LQKENI. CDR3 nucleotides: TGTGCCAGCTCACCGGACTTGGCGGGGGAGCAGTTCTTC. This translates into CASSPDLAGEQFF.

The gene calls are TRBV6-4 and TRBJ2-1, with TRBD2 matching 13 bases. This CDR3 has 15 residues. Unmatched junction bases numbered 5, after V lost 5 bases and J lost 7 bases. CDR1 is MRHNA, CDR2 SNTAGT, per germline. CDR3 in DNA: TGTGCCAGCAGTAAGGGACTAGCGGGAAATAATGAGCAGTTCTTC. This codes for CASSKGLAGNNEQFF.

V gene TRBV19 combines with J gene TRBJ2-6; possibly TRBD1 or TRBD2 for D (5 bases each). The CDR3 loop spans 15 amino acids. Germline V lookup: CDR1 LNHDA, CDR2 SQIVND (reference sequence). Trimming shortened V by 10 bases and J by 4 bases, and 17 bases separated the two germline ends. The CDR3 sequence is CATRMQGAGANVLTF. CDR3 sequence (DNA): TGTGCCACCCGAATGCAGGGAGCCGGGGCCAACGTCCTGACTTTC.

The J gene is TRBJ2-1, the V gene TRBV5-1, with 9 positions matching TRBD1. The ends lost 3 bases at V and 3 bases at J; junction bases unmatched: 7. Germline loops: CDR1 SGHRS, CDR2 YFSETQ. This CDR3 spans 16 amino acids. The CDR3 region is CASSYSGTGIYNEQFF. The CDR3 nucleotides are TGCGCCAGCAGCTATTCCGGGACAGGGATCTACAATGAGCAGTTCTTC.

The V gene is TRBV19, the J gene TRBJ1-1; weak D call: TRBD1 (6 bases). Germline lookup yields CDR1 LNHDA and CDR2 SQIVND (reference sequence). Trimming took 7 bases from V and 7 from J, leaving 22 bases between them. CDR3 length: 15 residues. The CDR3 sequence is CASTSGGAPPGEAFF. The CDR3 DNA sequence: TGTGCCAGTACCTCCGGGGGCGCCCCACCCGGTGAAGCTTTCTTT.

The rearrangement links TRBV2 to TRBJ1-2; D perhaps matches TRBD1 (5 bases). The CDR3 spans 12 residues. V was clipped by 3 bases and J by 7 bases, with 9 bases between them. Germline CDR1 SNHLY, CDR2 FYNNEI. CDR3 nucleotides: TGTGCCAGCAGTGACCTTGGGGGTGGCTACACCTTC. It translates to CASSDLGGGYTF.

This clone showed up just a few times. The rearrangement joins TRBV15 to TRBJ1-3; no clear D gene. Per germline, CDR1 LNHNV and CDR2 YYDKDF (reference sequence). The CDR3 sequence is 16 residues long. V was cut by 3 bases and J by 1 base, with 13 bases left in between. CDR3 amino acids: CATSREVAVSGNTIYF. The CDR3 nucleotides are TGTGCCACCAGCAGGGAGGTAGCGGTTTCTGGAAACACCATATATTTT.

J is TRBJ2-3 and V is TRBV5-1; D gene uncertain. CDR3 size: 15 residues. Looked up from germline, CDR1 is SGHRS and CDR2 is YFSETQ. The V and J ends lost 1 base and 4 bases respectively, with 13 bases between them. CDR3 sequence (DNA): TGCGCCAGCAGCTTGCAAGGCGAAGTCGCAGATACGCAGTATTTT. The encoded protein is CASSLQGEVADTQYF.

The gene calls are TRBV2 and TRBJ2-1, with D possibly matching TRBD2 (5 bases). Germline V lookup: CDR1 SNHLY, CDR2 FYNNEI. The V gene lost 11 bases and the J gene lost 3 bases, with 23 bases spanning the gap. The CDR3 covers 16 residues. This CDR3 reads CAPRASRTGVYNEQFF. The CDR3 DNA sequence: TGTGCCCCGCGGGCCTCGAGAACTGGAGTCTACAATGAGCAGTTCTTC.

This chain uses TRBV16 with TRBJ1-3, with 7 bases fitting TRBD1. The junction had 5 bases not matched to a gene; V was cut back by 0 bases and J by 0 bases. Per the germline V gene, CDR1 is KGHSY and CDR2 is FQNENV. The CDR3 contains 17 residues. CDR3 in DNA: TGTGCCAGCAGCCAATCGTACAGGGGAAACTCTGGAAACACCATATATTTT. It encodes CASSQSYRGNSGNTIYF.

V and J are TRBV6-1 and TRBJ2-7, with D perhaps TRBD1 or TRBD2 (6 bases each). CDR1 and CDR2 (germline): MNHNS, SASEGT. Trimming took 4 bases from V and 3 from J, leaving 19 bases between them. CDR3 length equals 16 residues. CDR3 nucleotides: TGTGCCAGCAGTGCCCGCGGGGCGCCCAGGGGCTACGAGCAGTACTTC. Translation: CASSARGAPRGYEQYF.

The rearrangement links TRBV6-5 to TRBJ2-2, with TRBD1 matching 7 bases. Germline CDR1 MNHEY, CDR2 SVGAGI. The CDR3 covers 14 residues. Trimming took 6 bases from V and 3 from J; bases not matched to a gene: 4. Here the CDR3 reads CASSYGQDTGELFF. In DNA, the CDR3 is TGTGCCAGCAGCTATGGACAGGACACCGGGGAGCTGTTTTTT.

The chain employs TRBV19 and TRBJ1-1; D gene ambiguous. V was shortened by 9 bases and J by 1 base, with 12 bases between the two germline ends. The CDR3 covers 13 residues. The germline V gene has CDR1 LNHDA and CDR2 SQIVND (reference sequence). DNA of the CDR3: TGTGCCAGCATCAGGCTTCCGAACACTGAAGCTTTCTTT. Translation: CASIRLPNTEAFF.

V and J are TRBV20-1 and TRBJ2-7, with 9 bases that match TRBD1. The CDR3 totals 15 residues. The V segment lost 3 bases and the J segment 6 bases; nucleotides outside the gene matches: 12. Germline V CDR1 and CDR2: DFQATT, SNEGSKA (reference sequence). CDR3 in amino acids: CSASVPDRGSAEQYF. Written as DNA, the CDR3 is TGCAGTGCTAGTGTCCCGGACAGGGGATCCGCCGAGCAGTACTTC.

The gene calls are TRBV5-1 and TRBJ2-5; 9 bases are shared with TRBD1. The CDR3 covers 16 residues. Trimming removed 4 bases from V and 3 bases from J; junction bases left unmatched: 10. From germline, CDR1 is SGHRS and CDR2 YFSETQ. This chain's CDR3 is CASSGFGQGIEETQYF. As DNA, the CDR3 is TGCGCCAGCAGCGGGTTCGGACAGGGGATCGAAGAGACCCAGTACTTC.

The chain recombines TRBV6-5 with TRBJ1-6, with a weak D call TRBD1 (6 bases). The germline CDR1 and CDR2 sequences are MNHEY and SVGAGI. This CDR3 is built from 16 residues. Trimming took 0 bases from V and 6 from J, leaving 12 bases between them. CDR3 bases: TGTGCCAGCAGTTACTCGTGGAGGGGGAGTAATTCACCCCTCCACTTT. It translates to CASSYSWRGSNSPLHF.

This clone has more than one count but fewer than ten. V is TRBV20-1 and J is TRBJ2-7; no clear D. V was pared by 6 bases and J by 3 bases, with 9 bases between. The germline V gene has CDR1 DFQATT and CDR2 SNEGSKA (reference sequence). This CDR3 spans 11 amino acids. CDR3 sequence (DNA): TGCAGTGCCCCCAGGAACTACGAGCAGTACTTC. Translation: CSAPRNYEQYF.

The chain recombines TRBV19 with TRBJ2-1; a weak D match, TRBD2 (6 bases). This CDR3 has 15 amino acids. Germline CDR1 and CDR2: LNHDA and SQIVND (reference sequence). Trimming shortened V by 7 bases and J by 5 bases, and 18 bases separated the two germline ends. This CDR3 reads CASTRDFRGHNEQFF. Written as DNA, the CDR3 is TGTGCCAGTACTCGGGACTTTAGAGGGCACAATGAGCAGTTCTTC.